This TCR beta chain was recorded in a study of T cells expressing NK-cell markers. Germline CDR1 is MDHEN and CDR2 is SYDVKM. This CDR3 has 15 residues. The authors made TCR beta cDNA libraries by 5'RACE template switching. This switching added a universal primer site and UMIs. TCRdb re-analyzed the 5' RACE reads; it lists each CDR3 protein once, without DNA. The sample totals 400,000 to 450,000 distinct CDR3 sequences; its top ten clones hold 6% to 9.5%. Sequencing input: blood T cells: a sorted CD56 or NKG2C T cell subset, CD4+ or CD8+ T cells, or bulk PBMC T cells (not recorded which). This chain joins TRBV28 and TRBJ1-1; TCRdb gives TRBD1 as the D gene, but with no DNA this cannot be confirmed. The clonotype originates from a woman between 18 and 69 years old in good health. The chain's CDR3 is CASMVGGEGNTEAFF. Together with reference TRBV28 and TRBJ1-1, the CDR3 gives the full variable domain: DVKVTQSSRYLVKRTGEKVFLECVQDMDHENMFWYRQDPGLGLRLIYFSYDVKMKEKGDIPEGYSVSREKKERFSLILESASTNQTSMYLCASMVGGEGNTEAFFGQGTRLTVV.